The present TCR beta chain was sequenced within a study of blood T cell repertoires in COVID-19. At the level of the study: Both acute and convalescent COVID-19 samples were obtained from the United States, Italy and Spain. Sources were T cells, B-cell-depleted T cells, or PBMCs; the material itself was cDNA or gDNA.

V lost 1 base and J 5 bases, leaving 9 bases between the germline ends. Germline V gene lookup returns CDR1 LGHDT and CDR2 YNNKEL (reference sequence). This CDR3 spans 14 amino acids. Produced via immunoSEQ multiplex PCR; TCRdb's table is partial and in-frame only. The sample holds about 150,000 clones, 80% to 90% seen once. The origin of this receptor is a man between 65 and 85 years old with acute or convalescent COVID-19. The sequenced sample was peripheral blood. This sequence joins TRBV3-1 (or the pseudogene TRBV3-2) and TRBJ2-1; D unclear. CDR3 residues: CASSQVGVHNEQFF. The CDR3 DNA follows: TGTGCCAGCAGCCAAGTCGGAGTGCACAATGAGCAGTTCTTC.